This T cell receptor (beta chain) is drawn from a study of CXCR3-negative and CXCR3-positive naive CD8 T cells. Study results and limitations: Naive cells, whether CXCR3-negative or CXCR3-positive, had similar TRBV-TRBJ usage, while memory cells differed. The TRB CDR3s that CXCR3-positive naive cells carried were more hydrophobic than those of CXCR3-negative naive cells.

UMI labels and 5' RACE were used to prepare the TRB cDNA libraries. TCRdb processed the 5' RACE reads again and assigns one entry to each CDR3 protein, with no DNA. The data show around 88,000 distinct CDR3 sequences, and the top ten clones hold approximately 1%. Per the germline V gene, CDR1 is SEHNR and CDR2 is FQNEAQ (reference sequence). The CDR3 covers 15 residues. Worth noting for this clonotype: The target antigen is unknown.

J is TRBJ1-2 and V is TRBV7-9; TCRdb selects TRBD1, and the lack of DNA leaves this call unchecked. The receptor's source is a human donor in good health. Some clones in this sample may be carry-over from other donors' samples. Sequencing was carried out using naive CXCR3+ CD8+ T cells from blood. Described subset: CD45RO-CCR7+CD27+CD95- naive CD8+ T cells expressing CXCR3 (TNR3+). CDR3 in amino acids: CASTDRPPGVYGYTF.